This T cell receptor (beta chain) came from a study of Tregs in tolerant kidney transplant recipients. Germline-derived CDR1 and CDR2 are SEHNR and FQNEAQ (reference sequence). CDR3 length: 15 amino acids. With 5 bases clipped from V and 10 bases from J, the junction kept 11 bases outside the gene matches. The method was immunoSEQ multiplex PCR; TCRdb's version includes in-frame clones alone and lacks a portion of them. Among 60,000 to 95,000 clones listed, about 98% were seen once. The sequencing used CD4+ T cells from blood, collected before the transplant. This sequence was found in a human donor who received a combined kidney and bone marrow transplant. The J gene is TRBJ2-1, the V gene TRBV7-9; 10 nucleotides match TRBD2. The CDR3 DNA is TGTGCCAGCAGCAAAAGCGGGGGGGGCTCTGGGGAGCAGTTCTTC. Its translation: CASSKSGGGSGEQFF.